The subject of this entry is one T cell receptor (beta chain). Its antigen is not known. The CDR3 is 14 amino acids. The V gene's germline CDR1 is SNHLY and CDR2 FYNNEI. V lost 5 bases and J 1 base, leaving 10 bases between the germline ends. The sample comes from a study of regulatory dendritic cells for organ transplantation. Measured with immunoSEQ multiplex PCR; TCRdb has only the in-frame clones, and not every one. The profile shows roughly 27,000 clones, roughly 79% of them singletons. Findings and limits, study-wide: The authors noted considerable between-person heterogeneity in alloreactive memory CD8+ cells.

This sequence joins TRBV2 and TRBJ2-3, with D unresolved. This sequence was found in a human donor in good health. The sample taken for sequencing was memory CD4+ T cells from blood. The subset here: CD45RO+ memory T cells. The DNA of the CDR3 is TGTGCCAGCAGTACGGAAATGGGCACAGATACGCAGTATTTT. Amino acid sequence: CASSTEMGTDTQYF.